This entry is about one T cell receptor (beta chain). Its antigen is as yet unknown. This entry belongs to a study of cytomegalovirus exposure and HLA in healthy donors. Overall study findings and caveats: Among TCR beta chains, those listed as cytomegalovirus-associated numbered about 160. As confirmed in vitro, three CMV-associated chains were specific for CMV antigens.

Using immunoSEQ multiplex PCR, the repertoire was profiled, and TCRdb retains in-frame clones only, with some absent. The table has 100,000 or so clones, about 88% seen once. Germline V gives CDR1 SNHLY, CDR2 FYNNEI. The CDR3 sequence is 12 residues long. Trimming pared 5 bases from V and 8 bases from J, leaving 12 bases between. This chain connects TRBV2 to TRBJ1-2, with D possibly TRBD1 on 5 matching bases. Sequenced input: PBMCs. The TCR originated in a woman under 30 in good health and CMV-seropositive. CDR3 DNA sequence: TGTGCCAGCAGTAAGGGGCATGGGGGCTACACCTTC. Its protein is CASSKGHGGYTF.